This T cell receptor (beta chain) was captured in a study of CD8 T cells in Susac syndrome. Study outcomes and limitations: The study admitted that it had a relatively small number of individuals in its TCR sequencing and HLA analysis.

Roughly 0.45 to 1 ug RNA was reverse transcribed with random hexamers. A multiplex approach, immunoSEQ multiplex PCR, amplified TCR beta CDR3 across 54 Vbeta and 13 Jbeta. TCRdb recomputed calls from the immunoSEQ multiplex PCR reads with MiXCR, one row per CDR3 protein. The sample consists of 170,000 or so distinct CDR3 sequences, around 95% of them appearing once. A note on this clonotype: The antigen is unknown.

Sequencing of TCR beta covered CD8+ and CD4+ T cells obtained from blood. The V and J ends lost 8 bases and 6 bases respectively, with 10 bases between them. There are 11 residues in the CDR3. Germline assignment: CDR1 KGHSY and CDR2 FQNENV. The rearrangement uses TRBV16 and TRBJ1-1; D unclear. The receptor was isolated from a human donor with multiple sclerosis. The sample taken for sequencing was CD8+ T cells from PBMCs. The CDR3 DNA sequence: TGTGCCAGCGGCTCCCTGGCTGAAGCTTTCTTT. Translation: CASGSLAEAFF.